The 10 T cell receptor beta chains reported below all come from one sample, sequenced in a study of T cell repertoires in cytomegalovirus infection. Each CDR3 protein gets one entry after TCRdb re-called the reads with MiXCR. The sample yields 80,000 to 130,000 distinct CDR3 sequences, about 22% seen once. Input material: CD8+ T cells from PBMCs. All receptors derive from a human donor in good health (CMV status not recorded). Some clones in this sample may be carry-over from other donors' samples.

V is TRBV4-3 and J is TRBJ1-1; D is ambiguous. This CDR3 has 14 residues. Looked up from germline, CDR1 is LGHNA and CDR2 is YSLEER. V dropped 4 bases and J dropped 6 bases, with 15 bases sitting between them. The CDR3 region has the DNA TGCGCCAGCAGCCGAGAGGGTGGCACAGCTGAAGCTTTCTTT. It encodes CASSREGGTAEAFF.

This sequence joins TRBV10-2 and TRBJ1-2; possible D gene TRBD1, 5 bases. The germline V and J ends were trimmed by 2 bases and 8 bases, with 12 bases remaining between them. The CDR3 runs to 13 residues. Germline loops: CDR1 WSHSY, CDR2 SAAADI. In DNA, the CDR3 is TGCGCCAGCAGTGAGAGAGGGGCCGGGGGCTACACCTTC. Translated: CASSERGAGGYTF.

The chain has TRBV9 and TRBJ1-2; D is unresolved. Trimming left V 4 bases short and J 0 bases short, with 16 bases between. The CDR3 covers 16 residues. Germline V gene sequence: CDR1 SGDLS, CDR2 YYNGEE. Here the CDR3 DNA reads TGTGCCAGCAGCTTTACCCCTCTGGAACCTAACTATGGCTACACCTTC. Translated: CASSFTPLEPNYGYTF.

The sample holds many counts of this clonotype. The J gene is TRBJ2-5, the V gene TRBV7-9; 9 positions match TRBD1. The V gene's germline CDR1 is SEHNR and CDR2 FQNEAQ (reference sequence). J lost 3 bases, V lost 1 base, and 6 bases had no gene match. The CDR3 runs 16 residues. The CDR3 sequence is CASSLGWTGVKETQYF. CDR3 in DNA: TGTGCCAGCAGCTTAGGCTGGACAGGGGTAAAAGAGACCCAGTACTTC.

To note about this clonotype: Mismatch with germline at one junction end may stem from a read error. J is TRBJ2-1 and V is TRBV4-1, with 9 bases that match TRBD1. The CDR3 covers 16 residues. The germline CDR1 and CDR2 sequences are MGHRA and YSYEKL. The CDR3 DNA reads as TGTGCCAGCAGCCAAGTGGACAGGGGAATCTACAATGAGCAGTTCTTC. It encodes CASSQVDRGIYNEQFF.

In this sample, this clonotype turned up many times. CDR3 nucleotide sequence: TGTGCCAGCAGCTTGAGGACAGGGAGAGACCAACCGAACTATGGCTACACCTTC. This translates into CASSLRTGRDQPNYGYTF. The V call is TRBV7-8, the J call TRBJ1-2; TRBD1 aligns across 8 bases. V lost 3 bases, J lost 2 bases, and 14 bases stayed unmatched. The V gene's germline CDR1 is SGHVS and CDR2 FQNEAQ. The length of the CDR3 is 18 residues.

This clonotype has a handful of counts. The chain combines TRBV19 with TRBJ2-1; 8 bases match TRBD2. After removal of 7 bases from V and 0 bases from J, the junction contained 11 bases not matched to a gene. The CDR3 length is 17 residues. The germline CDR1 and CDR2 sequences are LNHDA and SQIVND (reference sequence). CDR3 bases: TGTGCCAGTAACCCAGGACCGGGGGGGAGCTCCTACAATGAGCAGTTCTTC. Amino acids: CASNPGPGGSSYNEQFF.

V gene TRBV20-1 combines with J gene TRBJ2-1; D call uncertain. The CDR3 length is 12 residues. Germline CDR1 DFQATT, CDR2 SNEGSKA (reference sequence). V lost 0 bases, J lost 5 bases, and 5 bases lay in between. The CDR3 loop is CSAREANNEQFF. The CDR3 coding sequence is TGCAGTGCTAGAGAAGCGAACAATGAGCAGTTCTTC.

This clonotype has ten or more counts. This chain uses TRBV27 with TRBJ2-1; weak D call: TRBD2 (6 bases). The CDR3 runs to 15 residues. Germline values: CDR1 MNHEY, CDR2 SMNVEV (reference sequence). Trimming stripped 4 bases from V and 0 bases from J, with 10 bases between. The DNA of the CDR3 is TGTGCCAGCAGTTGGGAGGCTTTCTCCTACAATGAGCAGTTCTTC. Translation: CASSWEAFSYNEQFF.

The chain has TRBV4-3 and TRBJ1-1, with D unresolved. The CDR3 has 19 residues. Per germline, CDR1 LGHNA and CDR2 YSLEER. The V gene lost 0 bases and the J gene lost 0 bases, with 20 bases spanning the gap. Here the CDR3 DNA reads TGCGCCAGCAGCCAAGATAAGCGCGACCCCACTCAATTGAACACTGAAGCTTTCTTT. Protein product: CASSQDKRDPTQLNTEAFF.